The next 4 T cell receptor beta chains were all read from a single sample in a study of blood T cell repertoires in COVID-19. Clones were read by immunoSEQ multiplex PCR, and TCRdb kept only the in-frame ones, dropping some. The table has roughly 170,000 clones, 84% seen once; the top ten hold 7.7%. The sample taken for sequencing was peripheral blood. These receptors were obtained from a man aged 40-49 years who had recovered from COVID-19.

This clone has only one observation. CDR3 sequence reads: CASRRRATGDTDTQYF. In DNA, the CDR3 is TGTGCCAGCAGGCGCAGAGCAACAGGGGACACAGATACGCAGTATTTT. The V call is TRBV6-6, the J call TRBJ2-3, with TRBD1 identical over 7 bases. The J segment lost 2 bases and the V segment lost 6 bases, leaving 11 bases of the junction unmatched. The germline CDR1 and CDR2 sequences are MNHNY and SVGAGI (reference sequence). The CDR3 has 16 residues.

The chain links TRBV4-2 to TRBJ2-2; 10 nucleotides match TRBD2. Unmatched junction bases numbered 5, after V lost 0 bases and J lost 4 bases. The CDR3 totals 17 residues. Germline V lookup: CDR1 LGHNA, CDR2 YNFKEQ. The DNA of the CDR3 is TGTGCCAGCAGCCAAGATTTAGCGGGGGGCGTCACCGGGGAGCTGTTTTTT. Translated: CASSQDLAGGVTGELFF.

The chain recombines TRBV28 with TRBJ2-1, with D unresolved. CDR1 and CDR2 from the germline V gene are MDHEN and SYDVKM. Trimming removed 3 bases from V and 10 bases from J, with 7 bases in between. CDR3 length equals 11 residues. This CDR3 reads CASSLRREQFF. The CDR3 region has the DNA TGTGCCAGCAGTTTGAGAAGAGAGCAGTTCTTC.

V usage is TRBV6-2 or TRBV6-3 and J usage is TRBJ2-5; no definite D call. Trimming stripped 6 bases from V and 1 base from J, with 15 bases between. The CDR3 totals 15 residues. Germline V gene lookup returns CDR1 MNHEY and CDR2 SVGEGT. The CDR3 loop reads CASSSPERIQETQYF. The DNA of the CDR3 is TGTGCCAGCAGCTCCCCTGAGCGAATCCAAGAGACCCAGTACTTC.